Listed below are T cell receptor beta chains from one sample, sequenced in a study of regulatory T cells in long-lasting Graves disease. MiXCR, applied by TCRdb to the multiplex PCR reads, yields one record per CDR3 protein. This table has around 300,000 distinct CDR3 sequences, 22% appearing once. The sample consisted of peripheral blood mononuclear cells (PBMCs), taken when the disease was refractory, from a patient treated with antithyroid drugs. The receptors originated from a female donor with Graves disease. Both conserved end residues are part of each CDR3. A D gene is named only where the DNA matches it firmly. Expanded clones are given a class, and other clones once, few, many or no size at all.

J	size	V	D	DNA	CDR3
TRBJ2-6	many	TRBV5-5	.	TGCGCCAGCAGCTTGGCCTCCCCTGGGGCCAACGTCCTGACTTTC	CASSLASPGANVLTF
TRBJ2-5	.	TRBV9	TRBD2	TGTGCCAGCAGACTGGGACTAGTGGGAGAGACCCAGTACTTC	CASRLGLVGETQYF
TRBJ1-2	.	TRBV28	.	TGTGCCAGCAGTTTAATTTCGGGAAATGGCTACACCTTC	CASSLISGNGYTF
TRBJ2-7	many	TRBV27	.	.	CASSSSGAFEQYF
TRBJ2-5	many	TRBV24-1	.	TGTGCCACCAGTGATTCCATGGACGGTTCCGAAGAGACCCAGTACTTC	CATSDSMDGSEETQYF
TRBJ1-3	few	TRBV28	TRBD1	TGTGCCAGCAGTCGCTGGGGCTTCGGGCAGGGGGAAGGAAACACCATATATTTT	CASSRWGFGQGEGNTIYF
TRBJ1-5	many	TRBV20-1	.	TGCAGTGCTAACCCTCCACAAGCGGGGGACACGAGCAATCAGCCCCAGCATTTT	CSANPPQAGDTSNQPQHF
TRBJ2-7	many	TRBV11-2	TRBD1	TGTGCCAGCAGCCTCCTGACAGGGGTCTACGAGCAGTACTTC	CASSLLTGVYEQYF
TRBJ1-2	many	TRBV18	.	TGTGCCAGCTCACCTGAGGGAATTAACTATGGCTACACCTTC	CASSPEGINYGYTF
TRBJ1-5	.	TRBV10-3	.	TGTGCCACCAGTCAACAGGGCCCTAATCAGCCCCAGCATTTT	CATSQQGPNQPQHF
TRBJ2-7	once	TRBV7-9	TRBD2	TGTGCCAGCAGCTTAGAAGCGGGGCGGGGTAGCTACGAGCAGTACTTC	CASSLEAGRGSYEQYF
TRBJ1-5	.	TRBV6-1	TRBD1	TGTGCCAGCAGTGAAGGCCTCACAGGGGCCGGACAGCCCCAGCATTTT	CASSEGLTGAGQPQHF
TRBJ2-5	few	TRBV7-9	.	TGTGCCAGCAGCGTCAACCTACTGGAGGAGACCCAGTACTTC	CASSVNLLEETQYF
TRBJ2-7	many	TRBV12-3/TRBV12-4	.	TGTGCCAGCACCAACCGGGGCGAAGGAGGAGCCTACGAGCAGTACTTC	CASTNRGEGGAYEQYF
TRBJ2-7	many	TRBV28	.	TGTGCCAGCAGCCCCCGACCCGTCGGCGAGCAGTACTTC	CASSPRPVGEQYF
TRBJ2-1	.	TRBV9	.	TGTGCCAGCAGCCCCAATCCGGATCGGGAGCAGTTCTTC	CASSPNPDREQFF
TRBJ2-7	.	TRBV9	.	TGTGCCAGCAGCACCGAACAAGGGGAGCAGTACTTC	CASSTEQGEQYF
TRBJ2-5	few	TRBV7-9	TRBD2	TGTGCCTGGGAGGGGGAGACCCAGTACTTC	CAWEGETQYF
TRBJ1-1	.	TRBV28	TRBD1	TGTGCCATCATTTCACGACAGGGATACGGAGCTTTCTTT	CAIISRQGYGAFF
TRBJ2-7	.	TRBV7-9	.	TGTGCCAGCAGCTTAGAAAACAGGGACGAGCAGTACTTC	CASSLENRDEQYF
TRBJ2-2	.	TRBV19	.	TGTGCCAGTAGTATAGAAAGCGGCACCGGGGAGCTGTTTTTT	CASSIESGTGELFF
TRBJ2-5	few	TRBV24-1	TRBD2	TGTGCCACCAGTGAGCCTACTAGCGGATCGCTCTTC	CATSEPTSGSLF
TRBJ1-1	many	TRBV28	.	TGTGCCAGCACTACCTTAGGGGGACTAGCGAGCCCTGAAGCTTTCTTT	CASTTLGGLASPEAFF
TRBJ1-1	many	TRBV11-2	.	TGTGCCAGCAGCTTAGATCGGCAGGAAATAGTCGCTTTCTTT	CASSLDRQEIVAFF
TRBJ2-7	few	TRBV14	.	TGTGCCAGCAGCCAAGTGAGGGGCCCCGACGAGCAGTACTTC	CASSQVRGPDEQYF
TRBJ2-7	many	TRBV20-1	TRBD2	TGCAGTGCTAGAGTACTAGCGGGAGGAATCTACGAGCAGTACTTC	CSARVLAGGIYEQYF
TRBJ1-1	.	TRBV20-1	.	TGCAGTGTTCTTTGGTCCGGGGACGGTGAAGCTTTCTTT	CSVLWSGDGEAFF
TRBJ2-7	many	TRBV12-3/TRBV12-4	TRBD2	TGTGCCAGCAGTCTCCGGACTAGCGGGGTAAGCTCCTACGAGCAGTACTTC	CASSLRTSGVSSYEQYF
TRBJ2-2	.	TRBV5-4	TRBD1	TGTGCCAGCAGCTTGGACAGGGGGCAGTCCGGGGAGCTGTTTTTT	CASSLDRGQSGELFF